Shown below are 6 T cell receptor beta chains from a single sample sequenced in a study of T cell repertoires in cytomegalovirus infection. TCRdb reprocessed the reads via MiXCR and lists one record per CDR3 protein. The data show approximately 260,000 distinct CDR3 sequences, with 20% to 25% seen just once and about 21% held by the top ten. Their target antigens are unknown. The sequences come from cultured PBMCs, collected from culture after CMV antigen stimulation. These receptor sequences come from a human donor in good health (CMV status not recorded). Some clones in this sample may be carry-over from other donors' samples.

This chain links TRBV20-1 with TRBJ2-5; 14 nucleotides align to TRBD2. Trimming removed 6 bases from V and 4 bases from J; junction bases left unmatched: 10. This CDR3 contains 16 residues. CDR1 DFQATT and CDR2 SNEGSKA come from the germline V gene (reference sequence). The DNA of the CDR3 is TGCAGTGCCACGGGACTAGCGGGAGTATTGGGAGAGACCCAGTACTTC. Amino acid sequence: CSATGLAGVLGETQYF.

The chain couples TRBV12-3 or TRBV12-4 to TRBJ2-5; D may be TRBD1 (6 bases). The V end was cut by 9 bases, the J end by 5 bases, with 10 bases between. CDR3 size: 11 residues. The CDR3 DNA is TGTGCCAGTAGGGGGACGGAGACCCAGTACTTC. This codes for CASRGTETQYF.

This clonotype was recorded at least ten times. The V call is TRBV13, the J call TRBJ1-1; D might be TRBD1 (5 bases). V was trimmed by 2 bases and J by 5 bases, leaving 6 bases between them. The CDR3 extends over 12 amino acids. Germline CDR1 PRHDT, CDR2 FYEKMQ (reference sequence). CDR3 sequence (DNA): TGTGCCAGCAGCTTACAGGGTACTGAAGCTTTCTTT. Translation: CASSLQGTEAFF.

The chain links TRBV12-3 or TRBV12-4 to TRBJ1-1, with 9 positions matching TRBD1. The trim removed 5 bases at V and 11 bases at J, leaving 9 bases unmatched. This CDR3 contains 13 residues. CDR3 residues: CASSPRDRAGAFF. The CDR3 DNA reads as TGTGCCAGCAGTCCGCGGGACAGGGCGGGGGCTTTCTTT.

This clonotype was counted ten times or more. The chain couples TRBV7-2 to TRBJ2-7, with 14 bases aligning to TRBD2. The CDR3 loop spans 15 amino acids. Germline trimming cut 5 bases from V and 7 bases from J; bases unmatched to any gene: 7. Germline loops: CDR1 SGHTA, CDR2 FQGNSA. The DNA for the CDR3 is TGTGCCAGCAGCCCGGGACTAGCGGGAGCGGAAGAGCAGTACTTC. Protein product: CASSPGLAGAEEQYF. The variable domain in full, completed from reference TRBV7-2 and TRBJ2-7, reads GAGVSQSPSNKVTEKGKDVELRCDPISGHTALYWYRQSLGQGLEFLIYFQGNSAPDKSGLPSDRFSAERTGGSVSTLTIQRTQQEDSAVYLCASSPGLAGAEEQYFGPGTRLTVT.

The gene calls are TRBV6-5 and TRBJ1-4, with D possibly matching TRBD1 (6 bases). From germline, CDR1 is MNHEY and CDR2 SVGAGI. Trimming pared 0 bases from V and 0 bases from J, leaving 14 bases between. CDR3 length: 18 residues. Written as DNA, the CDR3 is TGTGCCAGCAGTTACTCGAAGACTGGACAGCCAACTAATGAAAAACTGTTTTTT. It is translated as CASSYSKTGQPTNEKLFF.